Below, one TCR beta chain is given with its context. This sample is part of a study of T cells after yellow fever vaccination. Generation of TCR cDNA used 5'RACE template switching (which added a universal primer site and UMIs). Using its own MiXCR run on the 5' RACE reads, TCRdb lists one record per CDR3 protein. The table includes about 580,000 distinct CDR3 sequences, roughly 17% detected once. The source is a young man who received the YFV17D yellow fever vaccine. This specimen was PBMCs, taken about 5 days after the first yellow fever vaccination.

CDR3 bases: TGTGCCAGCAGCCCTCGACTAGCGGGGGGACAGAGGGATGAGCAGTTCTTC. Translation: CASSPRLAGGQRDEQFF. The chain employs TRBV11-2 and TRBJ2-1; TRBD2 aligns across 13 bases. The CDR3 runs 17 residues. V lost 5 bases to trimming and J lost 8 bases; unmatched junction nucleotides: 12. From germline, CDR1 is SGHAT and CDR2 FQNNGV. Full variable domain (outside the CDR3, taken from reference TRBV11-2 and TRBJ2-1): EAGVAQSPRYKIIEKRQSVAFWCNPISGHATLYWYQQILGQGPKLLIQFQNNGVVDDSQLPKDRFSAERLKGVDSTLKIQPAKLEDSAVYLCASSPRLAGGQRDEQFFGPGTRLTVL.